The 19 T cell receptor beta chains reported below all come from one sample, sequenced in a study of T cell changes during pregnancy in multiple sclerosis. Method: immunoSEQ multiplex PCR; TCRdb's copy keeps in-frame clones and lacks some. The sample carries tens of thousands of clones, roughly nine tenths recorded once. This specimen was CD4+ T cells from peripheral blood mononuclear cells, taken in the first trimester of pregnancy. The receptors derive from a female donor with multiple sclerosis, enrolled in a pregnancy study.

The V call is TRBV7-9, the J call TRBJ1-4; 10 bases are a match to TRBD1. The CDR3 consists of 16 residues. CDR1 SEHNR and CDR2 FQNEAQ come from the germline V gene (reference sequence). Trimming cost V 1 base and J 7 bases; bases outside gene matches: 6. The CDR3 DNA is TGTGCCAGCAGCTTAGATTTTGGACAGGGGGGTGAAAAACTGTTTTTT. Translating it yields CASSLDFGQGGEKLFF.

The gene calls are TRBV11-1 and TRBJ2-1, with 9 bases aligning to TRBD2. After removal of 3 bases from V and 0 bases from J, the junction contained 12 bases not matched to a gene. The V gene's germline CDR1 is SGHAT and CDR2 FQDESV (reference sequence). The CDR3 is made up of 19 amino acids. Written as DNA, the CDR3 is TGTGCCAGCAGCTTCGGGTTAGCGGGAGAATTCAACTCCTACAATGAGCAGTTCTTC. Its protein product is CASSFGLAGEFNSYNEQFF. The full variable domain, with the rest looked up from reference TRBV11-1 and TRBJ2-1, is EAEVAQSPRYKITEKSQAVAFWCDPISGHATLYWYRQILGQGPELLVQFQDESVVDDSQLPKDRFSAERLKGVDSTLKIQPAELGDSAMYLCASSFGLAGEFNSYNEQFFGPGTRLTVL.

The chain joins TRBV6-6 to TRBJ1-3; no clear D. V dropped 5 bases and J dropped 5 bases, with 13 bases sitting between them. CDR1 MNHNY and CDR2 SVGAGI come from the germline V gene (reference sequence). CDR3 size: 14 residues. This CDR3 is CASSGRQDRNTIYF. In nucleotides, the CDR3 is TGTGCCAGCAGTGGGCGTCAGGATCGAAACACCATATATTTT.

This chain links TRBV28 with TRBJ2-7, with TRBD1 matching over 9 bases. Per germline, CDR1 MDHEN and CDR2 SYDVKM. With V trimmed by 7 bases and J by 1 base, 5 bases remained unmatched. The CDR3 runs 14 residues. The CDR3 sequence: CASIPGTGSYEQYF. CDR3 DNA: TGTGCCAGCATACCCGGGACAGGGTCCTACGAGCAGTACTTC.

The chain joins TRBV9 to TRBJ1-1; perhaps TRBD1 as D (6 bases). This CDR3 comprises 15 residues. CDR1 and CDR2 from the germline V gene are SGDLS and YYNGEE. V was cut by 0 bases and J by 4 bases, with 13 bases left in between. The CDR3 loop is CASSVDQGTGTEAFF. In nucleotides, the CDR3 is TGTGCCAGCAGCGTAGATCAGGGGACCGGCACTGAAGCTTTCTTT.

The rearrangement uses TRBV11-2 and TRBJ2-4, with 7 bases matching TRBD2. CDR1 is SGHAT, CDR2 FQNNGV, per germline. The CDR3 runs 14 residues. Unmatched junction bases numbered 4, after V lost 1 base and J lost 7 bases. The CDR3: CASSLAGGGNIQYF. The CDR3 DNA reads as TGTGCCAGCAGCTTAGCGGGAGGAGGGAACATTCAGTACTTC.

This chain uses TRBV9 with TRBJ2-6; D call uncertain. V was cut by 6 bases and J by 3 bases, with 16 bases left in between. Germline CDR1 and CDR2: SGDLS and YYNGEE. This CDR3 is 16 amino acids long. The CDR3 DNA is TGTGCCAGCACGCGATCCACCCTTTATGGGGCCAACGTCCTGACTTTC. It encodes CASTRSTLYGANVLTF.

The chain links TRBV4-1 to TRBJ2-5, with 15 bases that match TRBD2. V was clipped by 0 bases and J by 5 bases; unmatched bases: 16. CDR1 and CDR2 (germline): MGHRA, YSYEKL. CDR3 length equals 21 residues. CDR3 bases: TGCGCCAGCAGCCAAGAAGGAACCGGACTAGCGGGAGGGGCGTCCAGGGAGACCCAGTACTTC. It specifies CASSQEGTGLAGGASRETQYF.

The rearrangement uses TRBV5-4 and TRBJ2-1; TRBD2 aligns across 10 bases. The CDR3 loop spans 16 amino acids. From germline, CDR1 is SGHNT and CDR2 YYREEE (reference sequence). Losses at the gene ends were 4 bases for V and 7 bases for J; bases not matched to a gene: 11. Written as DNA, the CDR3 is TGTGCCAGCAGCGCCATGGTAGCGGGAGGAGTAAATGAGCAGTTCTTC. Amino acid sequence: CASSAMVAGGVNEQFF.

The chain combines TRBV9 with TRBJ1-4; 8 positions match TRBD1. Per the germline V gene, CDR1 is SGDLS and CDR2 is YYNGEE. The V gene end was trimmed by 4 bases and the J gene end by 7 bases; junction bases not matched to a gene: 9. The CDR3 has 15 amino acids. The CDR3 DNA reads as TGTGCCAGCAGCACCCCTAGGACAGGGCCTGAAAAACTGTTTTTT. Protein sequence: CASSTPRTGPEKLFF.

Concerning this clone itself: A read error may produce the germline difference seen at one junction end. This sequence joins TRBV7-7 and TRBJ1-5; 7 nucleotides match TRBD1. The CDR3 has 15 residues. Per the germline V gene, CDR1 is SSHAT and CDR2 is FNYEAQ (reference sequence). The chain's CDR3 is CASSLDRFSNQPQHF. The CDR3 nucleotides are TGTGCTAGCAGCCTGGACAGGTTTAGCAATCAGCCCCAGCATTTT.

The chain couples TRBV30 to TRBJ2-3; TRBD2 might be the D (5 bases). With 0 bases removed from V and 4 bases from J, the gap between germline ends came to 8 bases. The CDR3 sequence is 13 residues long. Germline V gene lookup returns CDR1 GTSNPN and CDR2 SVGIG (reference sequence). CDR3: CAWSVLVADTQYF. Written as DNA, the CDR3 is TGTGCCTGGAGTGTACTAGTCGCAGATACGCAGTATTTT. Full variable domain (missing parts from reference TRBV30 and TRBJ2-3): SQTIHQWPATLVQPVGSPLSLECTVEGTSNPNLYWYRQAAGRGLQLLFYSVGIGQISSEVPQNLSASRPQDRQFILSSKKLLLSDSGFYLCAWSVLVADTQYFGPGTRLTVL.

In its sample, this clone was seen once. The J gene is TRBJ2-1, the V gene TRBV2, with D perhaps TRBD2 (6 bases). Trimming stripped 5 bases from V and 3 bases from J, with 11 bases between. The germline V gene encodes CDR1 SNHLY and CDR2 FYNNEI. There are 14 residues in the CDR3. In DNA, the CDR3 is TGTGCCAGCAGTCGGGACTCCTTCTACAATGAGCAGTTCTTC. It encodes CASSRDSFYNEQFF.

J is TRBJ2-7 and V is TRBV7-9; D not certain. There are 12 residues in the CDR3. CDR1 and CDR2 (germline): SEHNR, FQNEAQ (reference sequence). Trimming removed 2 bases from V and 1 base from J, with 3 bases in between. CDR3 nucleotide sequence: TGTGCCAGCAGCTTAACTTCCTACGAGCAGTACTTC. This gives the protein CASSLTSYEQYF.

V is TRBV13 and J is TRBJ1-3; no firm D call. V lost 0 bases to trimming and J lost 0 bases, with 3 bases between them. Per the germline V gene, CDR1 is PRHDT and CDR2 is FYEKMQ (reference sequence). CDR3 length: 14 amino acids. CDR3 protein: CASSLGSSGNTIYF. The CDR3 nucleotides read TGTGCCAGCAGCTTAGGGAGCTCTGGAAACACCATATATTTT.

This chain links TRBV10-3 with TRBJ2-2; 9 nucleotides match TRBD2. The CDR3 has 17 amino acids. Unmatched junction bases numbered 8, after V lost 4 bases and J lost 2 bases. Germline loops: CDR1 ENHRY, CDR2 SYGVKD. The CDR3 sequence is CAISGWGLALNTGELFF. Written as DNA, the CDR3 is TGTGCCATCAGTGGTTGGGGACTAGCCCTAAACACCGGGGAGCTGTTTTTT.

This chain links TRBV2 with TRBJ2-2, with D possibly matching TRBD2 (6 bases). Germline lookup yields CDR1 SNHLY and CDR2 FYNNEI. The CDR3 totals 14 residues. V was trimmed by 6 bases and J by 4 bases, leaving 12 bases between them. The CDR3 nucleotides are TGTGCCAGCAGGGTAGCGGAGATCACCGGGGAGCTGTTTTTT. It is translated as CASRVAEITGELFF.

This rearrangement joins TRBV14 to TRBJ1-2; D possibly corresponds to TRBD1 (6 bases). The germline CDR1 and CDR2 sequences are SGHDN and FVKESK. The CDR3 runs 13 residues. The germline V and J ends were trimmed by 4 bases and 3 bases, with 9 bases remaining between them. CDR3 in amino acids: CASSPGQHYGYTF. The CDR3 DNA reads TGTGCCAGCAGCCCGGGACAACACTATGGCTACACCTTC. The full variable domain, rest sourced from reference TRBV14 and TRBJ1-2, is EAGVTQFPSHSVIEKGQTVTLRCDPISGHDNLYWYRRVMGKEIKFLLHFVKESKQDESGMPNNRFLAERTGGTYSTLKVQPAELEDSGVYFCASSPGQHYGYTFGSGTRLTVV.

The rearrangement uses TRBV30 and TRBJ2-4; D is possibly TRBD1 (5 bases). Germline assignment: CDR1 GTSNPN and CDR2 SVGIG (reference sequence). CDR3 length: 15 residues. V was pared by 0 bases and J by 3 bases, with 12 bases between. The CDR3 DNA sequence: TGTGCCTGGAGTGTAGCAGGGCAGGTCAAAAACATTCAGTACTTC. It encodes CAWSVAGQVKNIQYF.